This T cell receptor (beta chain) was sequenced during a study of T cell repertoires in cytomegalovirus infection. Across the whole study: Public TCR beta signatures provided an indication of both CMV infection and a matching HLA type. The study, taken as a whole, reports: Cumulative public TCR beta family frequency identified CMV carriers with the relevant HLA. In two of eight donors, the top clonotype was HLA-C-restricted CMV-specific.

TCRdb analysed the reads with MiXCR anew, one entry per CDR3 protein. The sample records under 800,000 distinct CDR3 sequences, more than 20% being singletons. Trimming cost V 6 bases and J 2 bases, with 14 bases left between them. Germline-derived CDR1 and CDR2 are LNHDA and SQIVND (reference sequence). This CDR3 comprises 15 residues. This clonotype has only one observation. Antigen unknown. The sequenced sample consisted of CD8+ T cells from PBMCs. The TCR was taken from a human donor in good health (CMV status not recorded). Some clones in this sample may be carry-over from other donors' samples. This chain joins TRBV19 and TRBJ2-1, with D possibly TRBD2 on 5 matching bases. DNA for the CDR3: TGTGCCAGTAGCAAGTGGAGGACGGCCTACAATGAGCAGTTCTTC. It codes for CASSKWRTAYNEQFF.